A selection of T cell receptor beta chains follows, all from one sample in a study of cytomegalovirus exposure and HLA in healthy donors. The repertoire was sequenced with immunoSEQ multiplex PCR; TCRdb's copy has only in-frame clones and lacks some. There are 170,000 or so clones in the sample; under 85% occur only once, and about 1.6% lies in the top ten. The sequencing input was PBMCs. The source is a man aged 45-60 years in good health and CMV-seronegative. The CDR3 runs from the conserved cysteine through the conserved F or W. Fields, in order: D gene, V gene, clone size, J gene, CDR3 DNA, CDR3 protein. The D gene is left open where the match is weak. Some rows mark clone size as missing; the rest say once, few, many or name a class of expanded clone.

D: TRBD1
V: TRBV19
size: NA
J: TRBJ1-5
DNA: TGTGCCAGTAGTCCCGGGACAGGGGGCCAGCCCCAGCATTTT
CDR3: CASSPGTGGQPQHF

D: TRBD1
V: TRBV5-1
size: NA
J: TRBJ1-2
DNA: TGCGCCAGCAGCTTGGGCTCCTTTTCGGGACAGGGGACTAACTATGGCTACACCTTC
CDR3: CASSLGSFSGQGTNYGYTF

D: NA
V: TRBV6-1
size: few
J: TRBJ1-1
DNA: TGTGCCAGCAGTGAGAGTGCCCTCTCAGAAGCTTTCTTT
CDR3: CASSESALSEAFF

D: NA
V: TRBV11-2
size: NA
J: TRBJ2-7
DNA: TGTGCCAGCAGCTACCTACGGGACTCTACCTACGAGCAGTACTTC
CDR3: CASSYLRDSTYEQYF

D: TRBD2
V: TRBV6-1
size: NA
J: TRBJ2-1
DNA: TGTGCCAGCAGTGAAGCGTTCTGGGCTAGCGGGAGTTCAACCCGCAATGAGCAGTTCTTC
CDR3: CASSEAFWASGSSTRNEQFF

D: NA
V: TRBV19
size: once
J: TRBJ2-5
DNA: TGTGCCAGTAAAACGACCCACAGCGGGGAGACCCAGTACTTC
CDR3: CASKTTHSGETQYF

D: NA
V: TRBV12-5
size: NA
J: TRBJ2-7
DNA: TGTGCTAGTGGGTTAGCGGTCCCCTACGAGCAGTACTTC
CDR3: CASGLAVPYEQYF

D: NA
V: TRBV10-3
size: NA
J: TRBJ1-1
DNA: TGTGCCATCAGTGAGCAGGGTCCTGAAGCTTTCTTT
CDR3: CAISEQGPEAFF

D: NA
V: TRBV7-2
size: NA
J: TRBJ2-4
DNA: TGTGCCAGCAGCTTAAGGGAGTCGGGGAACATTCAGTACTTC
CDR3: CASSLRESGNIQYF

D: NA
V: TRBV7-9
size: NA
J: TRBJ2-6
DNA: TGTGCCAGCAGCTTAGTTATAGGGGCCTCTGGGGCCAACGTCCTGACTTTC
CDR3: CASSLVIGASGANVLTF

D: TRBD1
V: TRBV20-1
size: NA
J: TRBJ1-1
DNA: TGCAGTGCGAGGGACAGGGCAGCTTTCTTT
CDR3: CSARDRAAFF

D: NA
V: TRBV28
size: NA
J: TRBJ1-1
DNA: TGTGCCAGTAGAGAAACTGAAGCTTTCTTT
CDR3: CASRETEAFF

D: NA
V: TRBV7-9
size: NA
J: TRBJ2-1
DNA: TGTTCCAGCACGTTCGGGGGAAATGAGCAGTTCTTC
CDR3: CSSTFGGNEQFF

D: TRBD1
V: TRBV19
size: NA
J: TRBJ1-4
DNA: TGTGCCAGTACCAGAACGGGACAGCCGGAAAAACTGTTTTTT
CDR3: CASTRTGQPEKLFF

D: TRBD1
V: TRBV5-1
size: NA
J: TRBJ2-6
DNA: TGCGCCAGCAGCGTCACAGGGGCCGGGGCCAACGTCCTGACTTTC
CDR3: CASSVTGAGANVLTF

D: NA
V: TRBV7-8
size: NA
J: TRBJ2-5
DNA: TGTGCCAGCAGCTTCCCGCTAGCCGGACGGGAGACCCAGTACTTC
CDR3: CASSFPLAGRETQYF

D: NA
V: TRBV9
size: NA
J: TRBJ1-3
DNA: TGTGCCAGCAGCGTAGGGGCAGGCTCTGGAAACACCATATATTTT
CDR3: CASSVGAGSGNTIYF

D: TRBD1
V: TRBV19
size: NA
J: TRBJ1-4
DNA: TGTGCCAGTAATGGACAGGGGGGGCTTGCAACTAATGAAAAACTGTTTTTT
CDR3: CASNGQGGLATNEKLFF

D: TRBD1
V: TRBV4-2
size: NA
J: TRBJ2-7
DNA: TGTGCCAGCAGCCAAGGGGGACAGGGGAGCAAGCAGTACTTC
CDR3: CASSQGGQGSKQYF

D: NA
V: TRBV25-1
size: NA
J: TRBJ1-4
DNA: TGTGCCAGCAGTCTACAGGGATCTGGTGAAAAACTGTTTTTT
CDR3: CASSLQGSGEKLFF

D: NA
V: TRBV7-9
size: NA
J: TRBJ2-2
DNA: TGTGCCAGCAGCTTAGGGACAGTGAACACCGGGGAGCTGTTTTTT
CDR3: CASSLGTVNTGELFF

D: TRBD1
V: TRBV2
size: NA
J: TRBJ1-1
DNA: TGTGCCAGCAGGCGACAGGGGGGGAGGTACACTGAAGCTTTCTTT
CDR3: CASRRQGGRYTEAFF

D: NA
V: TRBV5-6
size: NA
J: TRBJ2-2
DNA: TGTGCCAGCAGCTCCCTTGGCGGGTCGAACACCGGGGAGCTGTTTTTT
CDR3: CASSSLGGSNTGELFF

D: NA
V: TRBV7-2
size: NA
J: TRBJ1-2
DNA: TGTGCCAGCAGCTTAGTTATCCGTTCTTCTTATGGCTACACCTTC
CDR3: CASSLVIRSSYGYTF

D: TRBD1
V: TRBV5-1
size: few
J: TRBJ2-7
DNA: TGCGCCAGTATCGCGGGAGCCGGGACAGGGGGAGACGAGCAGTACTTC
CDR3: CASIAGAGTGGDEQYF

D: TRBD1
V: TRBV6-1
size: few
J: TRBJ1-1
DNA: TGTGCCAGCAAAAGCGGGGGGACAGGGGGCACTGAAGCTTTCTTT
CDR3: CASKSGGTGGTEAFF

D: TRBD1
V: TRBV2
size: NA
J: TRBJ1-1
DNA: TGTGCCAGCAGTCCGGGACAGGGGCGAGCTTTCTTT
CDR3: CASSPGQGRAFF

D: TRBD2
V: TRBV4-1
size: NA
J: TRBJ2-5
DNA: TGCGCCAGCAGCCAAGATGATCTTAGCGGGGGGGCCGAGGAGACCCAGTACTTC
CDR3: CASSQDDLSGGAEETQYF

D: TRBD1
V: TRBV29-1
size: NA
J: TRBJ2-7
DNA: TGCAGCGTTGATCCGGGGACAGCCAATCCCCACGAGCAGTACTTC
CDR3: CSVDPGTANPHEQYF

D: NA
V: TRBV30
size: NA
J: TRBJ1-2
DNA: TGTGCCTGGAGTGCGGGGAGCTATGGCTACACCTTC
CDR3: CAWSAGSYGYTF

D: TRBD2
V: TRBV4-1
size: NA
J: TRBJ2-5
DNA: TGCGCCAGCAGCCAAGATCATCGGGGGGGCGTGGAGACCCAGTACTTC
CDR3: CASSQDHRGGVETQYF

D: NA
V: TRBV27
size: NA
J: TRBJ2-7
DNA: TGTGCCAGCAGTATTACAGTCTCCTACGAGCAGTACTTC
CDR3: CASSITVSYEQYF

D: TRBD1
V: TRBV19
size: NA
J: TRBJ2-1
DNA: TGTGCCAGTAAGGGACAGTCATCTGCCAATGAGCAGTTCTTC
CDR3: CASKGQSSANEQFF

D: NA
V: TRBV6-6
size: once
J: TRBJ2-5
DNA: TGTGCCAGCAGGGGGACTGGGCAAGAGACCCAGTACTTC
CDR3: CASRGTGQETQYF

D: NA
V: TRBV18
size: NA
J: TRBJ2-3
DNA: TGTGCCAGCTCTCGACCAGGAGATACGCAGTATTTT
CDR3: CASSRPGDTQYF

D: TRBD1
V: TRBV4-1
size: NA
J: TRBJ2-7
DNA: TGCGCCAGCAGCCTTTACCTCCAGGGGGCCGGCGAGCAGTACTTC
CDR3: CASSLYLQGAGEQYF

D: NA
V: TRBV30
size: NA
J: TRBJ2-1
DNA: TGTGCCTGGTCAGGGCCTAATTACAATGAGCAGTTCTTC
CDR3: CAWSGPNYNEQFF

D: TRBD2
V: TRBV11-2
size: NA
J: TRBJ2-7
DNA: TGTGCCAGCAGCATCGGACTAGCAATAGGGTCGTTC
CDR3: CASSIGLAIGSF

D: NA
V: TRBV7-2
size: NA
J: TRBJ2-5
DNA: TGTGCCAGCAGCTTAGCGGGGGCTGGAGAGACCCAGTACTTC
CDR3: CASSLAGAGETQYF

D: TRBD1
V: TRBV27
size: NA
J: TRBJ1-2
DNA: TGTGCCAGCAGTTTGAGGACAGGGGTAAACTATGGCTACACCTTC
CDR3: CASSLRTGVNYGYTF

D: NA
V: TRBV4-3
size: few
J: TRBJ1-1
DNA: TGCGCCAGCAGCCGGGGCATTGGGGGGGGAAGCACTGAAGCTTTCTTT
CDR3: CASSRGIGGGSTEAFF

D: TRBD1
V: TRBV29-1
size: NA
J: TRBJ2-7
DNA: TGCAGCGCGTACCTTAGGGGACAGGGTCAATACGAGCAGTACTTC
CDR3: CSAYLRGQGQYEQYF

D: NA
V: TRBV4-3
size: once
J: TRBJ1-6
DNA: TGCGCCAGCAGCCCCGGGGTGGGGAGGCTTTCACCCCTCCACTTT
CDR3: CASSPGVGRLSPLHF

D: TRBD1
V: TRBV18
size: NA
J: TRBJ1-5
DNA: TGTGCCAGCTCACCATCGGGGACAGGGGGCAGTCAGCCCCAGCATTTT
CDR3: CASSPSGTGGSQPQHF

D: NA
V: TRBV14
size: NA
J: TRBJ2-1
DNA: TGTGCCAGCAGCCAAGCTCTGGTAGGGGGAAAGCAGTTCTTC
CDR3: CASSQALVGGKQFF

D: TRBD1
V: TRBV30
size: NA
J: TRBJ1-2
DNA: TGTGCCTGGAACCCTCCGGGACAGAACTATGGCTACACCTTC
CDR3: CAWNPPGQNYGYTF

D: NA
V: TRBV7-2
size: NA
J: TRBJ1-2
DNA: TGTGCCAGCAGCTCCAGCGGGCCTGAGGGGGGCTACACCTTC
CDR3: CASSSSGPEGGYTF

D: TRBD1
V: TRBV7-9
size: NA
J: TRBJ2-2
DNA: TGTGCCAGCAGCCCCGCGGACAGGGGGCGCACCGGGGAGCTGTTTTTT
CDR3: CASSPADRGRTGELFF

D: TRBD1
V: TRBV4-2
size: NA
J: TRBJ1-2
DNA: TGTGCCAGCAGCTACTTTCGCGGACAGGGGGATGCTAACTATGGCTACACCTTC
CDR3: CASSYFRGQGDANYGYTF

D: TRBD2
V: TRBV9
size: NA
J: TRBJ2-5
DNA: TGTGCCAGCAGCGTAGGGACTAGCCGGCAAGAGACCCAGTACTTC
CDR3: CASSVGTSRQETQYF

D: TRBD2
V: TRBV28
size: once
J: TRBJ2-7
DNA: TGTGCCAGCAGGGGAGGGTTCTACGAGCAGTACTTC
CDR3: CASRGGFYEQYF

D: NA
V: TRBV5-4
size: NA
J: TRBJ2-1
DNA: TGTGCCAGCAGCTCCGACAGGCTAGGCTCCTACAATGAGCAGTTCTTC
CDR3: CASSSDRLGSYNEQFF

D: TRBD1
V: TRBV25-1
size: NA
J: TRBJ2-5
DNA: TGTGCCAGCAGTTTCCGGACAGGAACCTCACAAGAGACCCAGTACTTC
CDR3: CASSFRTGTSQETQYF

D: TRBD1
V: TRBV19
size: NA
J: TRBJ1-4
DNA: TGTGCCAGTAGTAGACAGGGAATGGATGAAAAACTGTTTTTT
CDR3: CASSRQGMDEKLFF

D: TRBD2
V: TRBV7-2
size: NA
J: TRBJ2-7
DNA: TGTGCCAGCAGCTTGACTAGCGGAGAGGGAAGCGAGCAGTACTTC
CDR3: CASSLTSGEGSEQYF

D: TRBD1
V: TRBV11-3
size: few
J: TRBJ2-1
DNA: TGTGCCAGCAGCTCACGGACAGGGGGCTACAATGAGCAGTTCTTC
CDR3: CASSSRTGGYNEQFF

D: NA
V: TRBV6-5
size: NA
J: TRBJ2-1
DNA: TGTGCCAGCAGTACAAACGGAGGGCCGGGGCAGTTCTTC
CDR3: CASSTNGGPGQFF

D: TRBD1
V: TRBV11-2
size: NA
J: TRBJ2-5
DNA: TGTGCCAGCAGCTTAGGGACAGGGGTGGGAGAGACCCAGTACTTC
CDR3: CASSLGTGVGETQYF

D: NA
V: TRBV28
size: NA
J: TRBJ1-4
DNA: TGTGCCAGCAGTTTAGACGTCGGGGGTAATGAAAAACTGTTTTTT
CDR3: CASSLDVGGNEKLFF

D: TRBD1
V: TRBV6-5
size: NA
J: TRBJ2-7
DNA: TGTGCCAGCAGTGACCGGGACAGGGTGGCCGAGCAGTACTTC
CDR3: CASSDRDRVAEQYF